Reported below is one T cell receptor (beta chain). This sample is part of a study of shared clonotypes between healthy human individuals. CDR1 is MNHNY, CDR2 SVGAGI, per germline (reference sequence). Deletions cut 2 bases from V and 7 bases from J, with 8 bases between. The CDR3 runs 12 residues. Authors' analysis steps: ImmunoSEQ output lacked quality scores and full-length reads, limiting matched filtering. Using immunoSEQ multiplex PCR, the repertoire was profiled, and TCRdb retains in-frame clones only, with some absent. V and J calls and clone size are those listed in that table; D and trimming were worked out from the DNA. The sample carries about a million clones, approximately 75% recorded once.

The sequenced sample consisted of memory CD4+ T cells from PBMCs. Subset defined: CD45RA-negative fraction. The rearrangement uses TRBV6-6 and TRBJ1-2; D gene ambiguous. The receptor was derived from a man aged 18 to 35 in good health. Some clones in this sample may be carry-over from other donors' samples. CDR3 region: CASSYGEGGYTF. DNA of the CDR3: TGTGCCAGCAGTTACGGGGAAGGTGGCTACACCTTC.